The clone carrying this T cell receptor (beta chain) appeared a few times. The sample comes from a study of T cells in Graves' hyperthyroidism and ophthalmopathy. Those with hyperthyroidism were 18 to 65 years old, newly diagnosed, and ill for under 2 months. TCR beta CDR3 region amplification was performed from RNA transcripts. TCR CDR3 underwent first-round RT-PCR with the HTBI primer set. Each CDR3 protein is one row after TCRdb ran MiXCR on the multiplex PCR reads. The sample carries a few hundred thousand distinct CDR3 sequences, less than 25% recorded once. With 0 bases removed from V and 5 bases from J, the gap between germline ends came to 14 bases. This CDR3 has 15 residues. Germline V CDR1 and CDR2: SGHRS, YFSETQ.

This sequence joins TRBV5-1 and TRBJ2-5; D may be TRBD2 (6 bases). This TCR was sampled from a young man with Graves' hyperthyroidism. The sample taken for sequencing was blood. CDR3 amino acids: CASSLVAGTRETQYF. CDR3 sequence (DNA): TGCGCCAGCAGCTTGGTTGCGGGGACCCGCGAGACCCAGTACTTC. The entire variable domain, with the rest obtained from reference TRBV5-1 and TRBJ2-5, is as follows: KAGVTQTPRYLIKTRGQQVTLSCSPISGHRSVSWYQQTPGQGLQFLFEYFSETQRNKGNFPGRFSGRQFSNSRSEMNVSTLELGDSALYLCASSLVAGTRETQYFGPGTRLLVL.